This T cell receptor (beta chain) stems from a study of beta chain features in type 1 diabetes (dated by TCRdb to the late 2010s). Some background on the complete study: Mean age, gender distribution, total cell number and subset yield did not differ between patients and healthy donors. A total of around 110,000,000 sorted cells were examined across all samples, and a strong correlation was observed between cell number per subset and RNA yield. The study compared the TCRB repertoires of sorted circulating CD4+ T cell subsets in recently diagnosed type 1 diabetes patients with those in matched healthy donors. Whereas all 30 or so donors provided naive and central memory subsets, regulatory and stem cell-like memory subsets were isolated from just 8 patients and about 8 healthy donors.

What the authors observed across the whole study: Because cDNA rather than genomic DNA was sequenced, highly expressing activated cells could have been over-represented, although no difference in activation and CD3 levels was found between groups. Shorter templates might have been favored by PCR, but patient and control samples were amplified and corrected together, so both groups would have been affected equally by any skew. Naive, central memory and regulatory TCRB repertoires appeared to be more similar among patients than among healthy donors. In all four CD4+ subsets, TCRB CDR3 length was moderately but significantly shorter in type 1 diabetes patients. Because small numbers of individuals were included in the HLA sub-analyses, any influence of HLA type on TCRB rearrangement was left unresolved. At VDJ recombination sites, patients with type 1 diabetes made fewer insertions and deleted more nucleotides, a pattern implying thymic rearrangement abnormalities.

The entire amount of isolated RNA was reverse transcribed using the High Capacity cDNA Reverse Transcription Kit, so the sequenced TCRB transcripts were expressed ones. Naive, central memory and regulatory T cell samples underwent deep immunoSEQ sequencing, averaging approximately 3.5 million total reads per sample. Sorted cells were lysed in RLT buffer and RNA was extracted with DNase-treated RNeasy Micro or Mini kits, depending on cell number. To prevent cross-contamination, each cell subset was processed individually, whereas patient and healthy donor samples were processed jointly. The immunoSEQ multiplex PCR was used to amplify TCRB sequences from cDNA, generating 87-bp fragments that spanned the CDR3 region. Amplicons were sequenced on the Illumina HiSeq platform. In the paper's pipeline: PCR bias was corrected computationally using synthetic template baselines, and reads within Hamming distance 2 were collapsed, with unmergeable singletons discarded. By aligning reads against IMGT, V, D and J genes, CDR3 length, and insertions or deletions at six rearrangement sites were assigned. Within each subset, clonotype counts were normalized to sorted cell number, and only after that were true diversity and Gini coefficients computed with the tcR R package. Repertoire sharing was quantified using the overlap coefficient calculated on TCRB nucleotide sequences. Drawn from immuneACCESS, this table holds only the in-frame rearrangements with V and J called that TCRdb kept. Clones are partly lost; checked studies trace under half to an unresolved V gene and leave the rest unexplained. V and J calls and clone size are given by that table; D and trimming were obtained from the DNA. The sample has over 150,000 clones on record, about 13% of them singletons. Less than 0.7% of the sample rests with the top ten.

From each donor, a single peripheral blood sample of 90 to 150 mL on average was drawn into heparinised tubes. Naive, central memory, regulatory and stem cell-like memory CD4+ T cells were sorted on a BD FACSAria II using a panel including CD45RO, CCR7, CD25, CD127, CD95 and CD27. All sorted populations exceeded 95% purity. PBMCs were isolated right away by Lymphoprep density gradient centrifugation and were stained directly, without culture. So that batch effects would be minimized, each experiment stained and sorted samples in pairs, pairing one healthy donor with one patient. As concerns this clone: This clone's antigen is unknown. Within one base of it there is no much larger clone, and no base qualities were kept.

From cysteine to phenylalanine, the CDR3 is 14 amino acids long. Only CDR3 DNA remains: 42 bases, in frame from the first base. The germline ends are 16 bases apart after V is trimmed by 6 bases and J by 5 bases. The germline V gene encodes CDR1 SGHTA and CDR2 FQGTGA. This clonotype was sampled from a woman aged 18-29 years in good health. Sequenced material: central memory CD4+ T cells from blood. This chain joins TRBV7-3 to TRBJ1-1, with the D gene not confidently named. The CDR3 is CASSREERGTEAFF. In nucleotides, the sequence is TGTGCCAGCAGTCGAGAGGAACGGGGTACTGAAGCTTTCTTT.